Included here is one T cell receptor (beta chain) sequence, with context. Its specific antigen is unknown. No much larger clone is present one base from it, and per-base qualities are unavailable. The data derive from a study of T cells in Graves' hyperthyroidism and ophthalmopathy (dated by TCRdb to between 2019 and 2020). A note on the overall study: Peripheral blood samples were taken at the time of initial diagnosis, prior to any treatment. The paper reports TCR Vbeta CDR3 sequencing of some 140 peripheral blood samples: some 41 ophthalmopathy, 70 to 85 hyperthyroidism and approximately 17 progressor patients. Following sampling, methimazole starting at 30 mg daily was given to hyperthyroidism patients, and high-dose intravenous methylprednisolone was given to ophthalmopathy patients. Whether ophthalmopathy could be predicted prospectively was tested in an independent validation cohort made up of under 20 hyperthyroidism patients plus 17 patients who later progressed to ophthalmopathy. The study also compared thyroid tissue and blood T-cell repertoires from a handful of Graves' hyperthyroidism patients. To identify TCR V-J signatures that set the groups apart, the researchers used a discovery cohort of 100 patients, made up of around 40 with Graves' ophthalmopathy and 57 with stable Graves' hyperthyroidism. For training and testing, the 80 to 100 patients in the discovery cohort were randomly divided in a 7:3 ratio.

The CDR3 covers 15 residues, taking in both the cysteine and the phenylalanine. The kept DNA is CDR3 alone, 45 bases in frame from the first base. CDR1 SGHRS and CDR2 YFSETQ were looked up in the germline V gene. Compared with germline, V lacks 0 bases and J lacks 2 bases; bases without a gene match: 4. Ophthalmopathy patients had moderately to severely active disease, Clinical Activity Score of at least 3, NOSPECS grade of at least 4, and duration under 3 months. Any patient with an uncontrolled infection, another autoimmune disease, pregnancy or lactation was excluded. Diagnoses were established on the basis of clinical symptoms, serum thyroxine and TRAb, thyroid ultrasound, and orbital computed tomography. PBMCs were separated from under 11 ml of fresh peripheral blood using Ficoll-Paque density gradient centrifugation. Total RNA was extracted using Trizol reagent, and RNA quality was assessed on an Agilent 2100 Bioanalyzer.

Study-wide findings and limitations: A 13 V-J signature model separated ophthalmopathy from stable hyperthyroidism, with roughly 88% sensitivity and 81.08% specificity in cross-validation and 80%/75% in testing. Blood samples also contained most of the expanded thyroid clonotypes (frequency above 0.001), which suggests that blood repertoires may reflect thyroid immune responses. No statistical method was used to fix the sample size in advance, and group allocation was not hidden from the investigators. In validation, progression to ophthalmopathy was predicted by the model with 70.59% sensitivity and just over 72% specificity, a median of about 6.4 months before onset.

TCR beta CDR3 regions were amplified from RNA transcripts. The first round of RT-PCR for the TCR CDR3 was performed with the HTBI primer set and the Qiagen OneStep RT-PCR kit. Libraries were constructed in a second round of multiplex PCR, after which size selection and purification were carried out. Sequencing of the libraries was done on an Illumina HiSeq2000 using paired-end 100 bp reads. The original methods were these. SOAPnuke was used to process the raw data, with reads discarded if the reads contained adapters or uncalled bases, had a mean Phred below 15, or lacked an exact constant-primer or identifier match. COPE v1.2.5 was used to merge high-quality paired reads, and clonotypes were defined as unique nucleotide sequences. MiTCR v1.1 was used to align the clonotypes against IMGT TRBV, TRBD and TRBJ reference segments. The analysis included only V-J combinations with a frequency above 0.0001, which together covered roughly 99% of the repertoires. The TCS score was defined as the ratio of F50 (clonal expansion) to E x V (chaos), calculated using BLOSUM62-based TCRdist between CDR3 peptides within each V-J. Welch's t-statistics and random forest reduced 514 V-J features to 13, which were used in a naive Bayes classifier (R e1071). Using fastp trimming at Q25 and MiXCR clonotype assembly, TCRdb reanalyzed the public sequencing data and kept in-frame beta chains. For every CDR3 protein sequence, its rows merge into one entry that carries the most common genes and DNA. For this entry, the V and J calls and clone size follow TCRdb and not the study's own pipeline. This sample holds hundreds of thousands of distinct CDR3 sequences; around 15% were observed only once. About 12% of the sample comes from the top ten.

The chain is encoded by TRBV5-1 joined to TRBJ2-7; 8 central nucleotides agree with TRBD1. The sample taken for sequencing was blood. The receptor was isolated from a woman between 50 and 59 years old with Graves' ophthalmopathy. This receptor carries the CDR3 CASSLGQGSTYEQYF. The base sequence is TGCGCCAGCAGCTTGGGACAGGGGTCCACCTACGAGCAGTACTTC.